The clone carrying this T cell receptor beta chain was observed a few times. The target antigen is unknown. This CDR3 is 16 amino acids long. Stated treatment: oral pan-JAK inhibitor, 5-10 mg twice daily. The record originates from a study of CD8+ T cells in alopecia areata. The study's findings and limits: In scalp and blood, many expanded lesional clones persisted during tofacitinib. Among the top 100, expanded CD8+ clones, as well as scalp clonality, were significantly decreased by tofacitinib.

RNA was isolated and reverse transcribed to cDNA, the sequencing template. The repertoire was sequenced with immunoSEQ multiplex PCR; TCRdb's copy has only in-frame clones and lacks some. The sample holds 150,000 to 200,000 clones, roughly three fifths seen once. This chain joins TRBV21-1 and TRBJ1-6; whether TRBD1, the table's D call, matches the DNA was not checked. TRBV21-1 represents a pseudogene. Sample: CD8+ T cells sorted from blood, taken at week 24, from a patient treated with tofacitinib. This TCR was recovered from a human donor with alopecia areata. The CDR3 is CASSKASTVSNSPLHF. For the CDR3, the DNA is TGTGCCAGCAGCAAAGCATCAACAGTTTCTAATTCACCCCTCCACTTT.